These T cell receptor beta chains were read from a single sample in a study of T cell changes during pregnancy in multiple sclerosis. The repertoire was sequenced with immunoSEQ multiplex PCR; TCRdb's copy has only in-frame clones and lacks some. The data show 55,000 to 65,000 clones, 93% seen once. The source was CD8+ T cells from peripheral blood mononuclear cells, collected in the third trimester of pregnancy. The receptors derive from a female donor with multiple sclerosis, enrolled in a pregnancy study. Each CDR3 is given with its conserved first and last residue. The D gene is left open where the match is weak. Only part of the rows carry a size: once, few, many, or a class if the clone is expanded.

cdr3_length	clone_size	v_call	d_call	j_call	cdr3_aa	cdr3_nt
14	.	TRBV5-5	.	TRBJ2-1	CASSFDLASNEQFF	TGTGCCAGCAGCTTTGACCTAGCCTCCAATGAGCAGTTCTTC
14	.	TRBV28	TRBD1	TRBJ1-1	CASSSGQVNTEAFF	TGTGCCAGCAGTTCAGGACAGGTCAACACTGAAGCTTTCTTT
16	.	TRBV15	TRBD2	TRBJ2-3	CATSTKLAGAGDTQYF	TGTGCCACCAGCACTAAACTAGCGGGGGCGGGAGATACGCAGTATTTT
16	once	TRBV5-1	TRBD2	TRBJ2-5	CASSSTSGRAWETQYF	TGCGCCAGCAGCTCGACTAGCGGGAGGGCCTGGGAGACCCAGTACTTC
15	.	TRBV4-1	TRBD2	TRBJ2-1	CASSQSSGSRDEQFF	TGCGCCAGCAGCCAAAGTAGCGGGAGTAGGGATGAGCAGTTCTTC
16	.	TRBV5-1	TRBD2	TRBJ2-3	CASSVLAGATADTQYF	TGCGCCAGCAGCGTTTTAGCGGGAGCAACGGCAGATACGCAGTATTTT
13	.	TRBV12-5	.	TRBJ1-5	CATITVANQPQHF	TGTGCTACAATCACAGTCGCAAATCAGCCCCAGCATTTT
17	.	TRBV7-8	.	TRBJ2-2	CASSLAQAGMNTGELFF	TGTGCCAGCAGCTTAGCTCAGGCAGGGATGAACACCGGGGAGCTGTTTTTT
14	once	TRBV28	TRBD2	TRBJ2-1	CASSPYSGSYEQFF	TGTGCCAGCAGTCCTTATAGCGGGAGCTATGAGCAGTTCTTC
15	.	TRBV15	TRBD1	TRBJ1-1	CATSKGQGLGTEAFF	TGTGCCACCAGCAAAGGACAGGGTTTGGGCACTGAAGCTTTCTTT
15	.	TRBV27	.	TRBJ2-7	CASSSRGISSYEQYF	TGTGCCAGCAGTTCCAGGGGCATTAGCTCCTACGAGCAGTACTTC
16	.	TRBV10-3	TRBD2	TRBJ2-1	CAISGYGTSGYNEQFF	TGTGCCATCAGTGGCTACGGGACTAGCGGATACAATGAGCAGTTCTTC
16	.	TRBV19	.	TRBJ2-1	CASSISGQGSNNEQFF	TGTGCCAGTAGTATATCGGGGCAGGGGAGCAACAATGAGCAGTTCTTC
13	.	TRBV6-1	TRBD2	TRBJ2-7	CAGGLAGSYEQYF	TGTGCCGGGGGCCTAGCGGGCTCCTACGAGCAGTACTTC
13	.	TRBV27	.	TRBJ2-1	CASSLQQYNEQFF	TGTGCCAGCAGTTTACAACAGTACAATGAGCAGTTCTTC
15	.	TRBV7-8	TRBD2	TRBJ2-1	CASSYPGLDYNEQFF	TGTGCCAGCAGCTACCCCGGACTAGATTACAATGAGCAGTTCTTC
14	.	TRBV15	TRBD1	TRBJ1-5	CATSGGAGNQPQHF	TGTGCCACCTCAGGGGGCGCGGGAAATCAGCCCCAGCATTTT
15	.	TRBV28	TRBD2	TRBJ2-7	CASSRTSGPRHEQYF	TGTGCCAGCAGCCGCACTAGCGGGCCTCGCCACGAGCAGTACTTC
12	.	TRBV27	.	TRBJ2-1	CASRGGYNEQFF	TGTGCCAGCAGGGGCGGGTACAATGAGCAGTTCTTC
14	.	TRBV5-1	TRBD1	TRBJ2-5	CASSLQGAPETQYF	TGCGCCAGCAGCCTGCAGGGGGCCCCAGAGACCCAGTACTTC
16	once	TRBV9	.	TRBJ2-3	CASSMGRTGLTDTQYF	TGTGCCAGCAGCATGGGACGGACGGGACTCACAGATACGCAGTATTTT
12	.	TRBV27	.	TRBJ1-2	CASSLQGYGYTF	TGTGCCAGCAGTTTACAGGGCTATGGCTACACCTTC
14	.	TRBV27	.	TRBJ2-7	CASSFAESIYEQYF	TGTGCCAGCAGTTTTGCGGAAAGCATCTACGAGCAGTACTTC
14	few	TRBV28	TRBD2	TRBJ2-1	CASSGLAEYNEQFF	TGTGCCAGCAGCGGACTAGCGGAGTACAATGAGCAGTTCTTC
15	.	TRBV6-1	.	TRBJ1-1	CASSDQTGLNTEAFF	TGTGCCAGCAGTGACCAGACAGGTTTGAACACTGAAGCTTTCTTT
15	.	TRBV15	.	TRBJ2-6	CATSRSPSGANVLTF	TGTGCCACCAGCAGATCCCCATCTGGGGCCAACGTCCTGACTTTC
16	.	TRBV28	TRBD1	TRBJ1-4	CASSFPGQGLNEKLFF	TGTGCCAGCAGTTTTCCCGGACAGGGGCTTAATGAAAAACTGTTTTTT
14	.	TRBV19	TRBD2	TRBJ2-1	CASSIGAGDNEQFF	TGTGCCAGTAGTATTGGGGCGGGGGACAATGAGCAGTTCTTC
11	.	TRBV4-1	.	TRBJ2-1	CASSQQGEQFF	TGCGCCAGCAGCCAGCAGGGTGAGCAGTTCTTC
17	.	TRBV4-2	TRBD2	TRBJ2-7	CASSQGGILAGGYEQYF	TGTGCCAGCAGCCAAGGGGGAATACTAGCGGGAGGGTACGAGCAGTACTTC
16	.	TRBV25-1	.	TRBJ1-2	CASSDLQESAAYGYTF	TGTGCCAGCAGTGACCTACAGGAATCTGCCGCCTATGGCTACACCTTC
13	.	TRBV28	TRBD1	TRBJ1-1	CASRPTGGTEAFF	TGTGCCAGCAGGCCGACAGGGGGAACTGAAGCTTTCTTT
14	.	TRBV7-2	.	TRBJ2-1	CASSLGRADNEQFF	TGTGCCAGCAGCTTAGGGCGGGCAGACAATGAGCAGTTCTTC
13	.	TRBV2	TRBD1	TRBJ1-2	CASRGQGSYGYTF	TGTGCCAGCAGGGGACAGGGGAGCTATGGCTACACCTTC
13	once	TRBV27	.	TRBJ2-7	CASSLSQGYEQYF	TGTGCCAGCAGTTTATCACAGGGCTACGAGCAGTACTTC
13	.	TRBV28	.	TRBJ1-2	CASSPLGADGYTF	TGTGCCAGCAGCCCACTGGGGGCGGATGGCTACACCTTC
16	.	TRBV28	TRBD1	TRBJ2-7	CASSPARQGRSYEQYF	TGTGCCAGCAGTCCCGCGCGACAGGGGCGGTCCTACGAGCAGTACTTC
13	.	TRBV19	.	TRBJ1-3	CASKPFSGNTIYF	TGTGCCAGTAAGCCGTTCTCTGGAAACACCATATATTTT
15	.	TRBV7-8	TRBD1	TRBJ2-7	CASSAPGTGFSEQYF	TGTGCCAGCAGCGCCCCCGGGACAGGGTTCTCCGAGCAGTACTTC
12	.	TRBV5-1	.	TRBJ2-1	CASSLAGGREFF	TGCGCCAGCAGCTTGGCCGGGGGACGGGAGTTCTTC
12	.	TRBV5-4	.	TRBJ1-5	CASSPLNQPQHF	TGTGCCAGCAGCCCCCTCAATCAGCCCCAGCATTTT
20	.	TRBV6-7	.	TRBJ1-5	CASSYSKSADSKYCNQPQHF	TGTGCCAGCAGTTACTCGAAGAGCGCCGACAGCAAATATTGCAATCAGCCCCAGCATTTT
15	.	TRBV5-6	TRBD1	TRBJ2-5	CASSARDRRSETQYF	TGTGCCAGCAGCGCCCGGGACAGGAGGTCGGAGACCCAGTACTTC
15	.	TRBV9	.	TRBJ2-7	CASSPHWGQPAEQYF	TGTGCCAGCAGCCCCCACTGGGGACAACCTGCCGAGCAGTACTTC
17	.	TRBV4-3	TRBD2	TRBJ2-2	CASSQDVSGGGTGELFF	TGCGCCAGCAGCCAAGATGTTTCTGGGGGAGGGACCGGGGAGCTGTTTTTT
15	.	TRBV7-9	TRBD1	TRBJ2-7	CASSPAGQGRNEQYF	TGTGCCAGCAGCCCGGCGGGACAGGGGCGGAACGAGCAGTACTTC
16	.	TRBV9	TRBD2	TRBJ2-7	CASSVDGTSVSYEQYF	TGTGCCAGCAGCGTGGATGGGACTAGCGTCTCCTACGAGCAGTACTTC
13	.	TRBV25-1	TRBD1	TRBJ1-1	CASWTGGDTEAFF	TGTGCCAGCTGGACAGGGGGCGACACTGAAGCTTTCTTT
15	few	TRBV4-3	.	TRBJ1-5	CASSQGVHSNQPQHF	TGCGCCAGCAGCCAGGGAGTCCATAGCAATCAGCCCCAGCATTTT
16	.	TRBV2	TRBD2	TRBJ2-5	CASSTMGLAGAVTQYF	TGTGCCAGCAGTACAATGGGACTAGCGGGAGCTGTGACCCAGTACTTC
14	once	TRBV4-2	TRBD2	TRBJ2-1	CASSQESSGAEQFF	TGTGCCAGCAGCCAAGAATCTAGCGGCGCTGAGCAGTTCTTC
13	.	TRBV30	.	TRBJ2-3	CACILPPGDTQYF	TGTGCCTGTATACTCCCTCCCGGGGATACGCAGTATTTT
19	.	TRBV2	TRBD2	TRBJ2-3	CASSDPAGGGGVTADTQYF	TGTGCCAGCAGTGATCCAGCGGGAGGTGGGGGGGTCACCGCAGATACGCAGTATTTT
12	.	TRBV7-9	.	TRBJ2-5	CASSFSGETQYF	TGTGCCAGCAGCTTCTCCGGGGAGACCCAGTACTTC